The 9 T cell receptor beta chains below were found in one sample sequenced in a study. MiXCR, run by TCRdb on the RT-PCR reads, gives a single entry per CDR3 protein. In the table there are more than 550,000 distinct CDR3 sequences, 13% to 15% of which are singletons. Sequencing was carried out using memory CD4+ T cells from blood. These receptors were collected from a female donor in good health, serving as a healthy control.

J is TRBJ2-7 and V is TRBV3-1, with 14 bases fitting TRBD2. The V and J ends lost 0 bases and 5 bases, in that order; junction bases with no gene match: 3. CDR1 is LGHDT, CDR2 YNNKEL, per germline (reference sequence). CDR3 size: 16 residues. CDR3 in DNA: TGTGCCAGCAGCCAAGATCAGGGACTAGCGGGAGACGAGCAGTACTTC. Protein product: CASSQDQGLAGDEQYF.

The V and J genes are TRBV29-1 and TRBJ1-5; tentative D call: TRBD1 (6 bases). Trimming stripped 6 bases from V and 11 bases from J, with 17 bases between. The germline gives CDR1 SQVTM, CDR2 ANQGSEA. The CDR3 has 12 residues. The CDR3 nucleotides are TGCAGCGTCGGGGGGGGGCCAGGTGCCCAGCATTTT. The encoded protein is CSVGGGPGAQHF.

CDR3 nucleotides: TGTGCCAGCAGCTTGGCCCCGGATAGCGGGAGTGGGAATGAGCAGTTCTTC. Encoded protein: CASSLAPDSGSGNEQFF. The chain recombines TRBV5-4 with TRBJ2-1, with TRBD2 matching 9 bases. Germline lookup yields CDR1 SGHNT and CDR2 YYREEE (reference sequence). With 0 bases clipped from V and 7 bases from J, the junction kept 11 bases outside the gene matches. This CDR3 has 17 amino acids.

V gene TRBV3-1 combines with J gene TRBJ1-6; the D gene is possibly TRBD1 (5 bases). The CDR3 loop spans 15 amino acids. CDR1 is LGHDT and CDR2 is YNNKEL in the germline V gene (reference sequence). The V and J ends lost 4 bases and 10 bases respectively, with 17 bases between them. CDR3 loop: CASSPAVGGGSPLHF. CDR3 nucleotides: TGTGCCAGCAGCCCGGCTGTGGGGGGAGGGTCACCCCTCCACTTT. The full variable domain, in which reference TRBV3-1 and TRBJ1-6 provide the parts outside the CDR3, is DTAVSQTPKYLVTQMGNDKSIKCEQNLGHDTMYWYKQDSKKFLKIMFSYNNKELIINETVPNRFSPKSPDKAHLNLHINSLELGDSAVYFCASSPAVGGGSPLHFGNGTRLTVT.

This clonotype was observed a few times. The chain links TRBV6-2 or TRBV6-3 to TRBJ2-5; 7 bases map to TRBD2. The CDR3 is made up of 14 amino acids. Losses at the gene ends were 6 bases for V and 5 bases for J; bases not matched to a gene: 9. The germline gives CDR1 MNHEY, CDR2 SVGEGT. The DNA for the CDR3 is TGTGCCAGCAGGCCGGGAGGCGGTCAGGAGACCCAGTACTTC. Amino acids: CASRPGGGQETQYF.

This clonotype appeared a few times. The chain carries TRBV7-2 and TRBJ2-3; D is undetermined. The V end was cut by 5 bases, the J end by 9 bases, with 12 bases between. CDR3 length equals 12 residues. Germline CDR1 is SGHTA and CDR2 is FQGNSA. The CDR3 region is CASSRQSTTQYF. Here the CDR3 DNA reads TGTGCCAGCAGCCGCCAATCTACCACGCAGTATTTT.

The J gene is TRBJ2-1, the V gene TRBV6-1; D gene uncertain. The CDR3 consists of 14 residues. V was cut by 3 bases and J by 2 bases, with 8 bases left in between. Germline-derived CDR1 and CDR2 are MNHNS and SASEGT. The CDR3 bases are TGTGCCAGCAGTGAGGCAATACCCTACAATGAGCAGTTCTTC. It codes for CASSEAIPYNEQFF.

DNA for the CDR3: TGTGCCTGGAGTGTCACACGCGGGAGGGCCAACAATGAGCAGTTCTTC. Translated, it gives CAWSVTRGRANNEQFF. V gene TRBV30 combines with J gene TRBJ2-1, with TRBD2 matching 9 bases. The germline V gene encodes CDR1 GTSNPN and CDR2 SVGIG (reference sequence). CDR3 size: 16 residues. After removal of 0 bases from V and 5 bases from J, the junction contained 8 bases not matched to a gene.

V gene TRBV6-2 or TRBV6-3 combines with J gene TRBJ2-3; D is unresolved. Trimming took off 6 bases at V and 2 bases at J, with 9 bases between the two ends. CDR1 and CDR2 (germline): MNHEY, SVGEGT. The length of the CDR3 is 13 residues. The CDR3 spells CASSPSTTDTQYF. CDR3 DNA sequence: TGTGCCAGCAGCCCGAGTACCACAGATACGCAGTATTTT.